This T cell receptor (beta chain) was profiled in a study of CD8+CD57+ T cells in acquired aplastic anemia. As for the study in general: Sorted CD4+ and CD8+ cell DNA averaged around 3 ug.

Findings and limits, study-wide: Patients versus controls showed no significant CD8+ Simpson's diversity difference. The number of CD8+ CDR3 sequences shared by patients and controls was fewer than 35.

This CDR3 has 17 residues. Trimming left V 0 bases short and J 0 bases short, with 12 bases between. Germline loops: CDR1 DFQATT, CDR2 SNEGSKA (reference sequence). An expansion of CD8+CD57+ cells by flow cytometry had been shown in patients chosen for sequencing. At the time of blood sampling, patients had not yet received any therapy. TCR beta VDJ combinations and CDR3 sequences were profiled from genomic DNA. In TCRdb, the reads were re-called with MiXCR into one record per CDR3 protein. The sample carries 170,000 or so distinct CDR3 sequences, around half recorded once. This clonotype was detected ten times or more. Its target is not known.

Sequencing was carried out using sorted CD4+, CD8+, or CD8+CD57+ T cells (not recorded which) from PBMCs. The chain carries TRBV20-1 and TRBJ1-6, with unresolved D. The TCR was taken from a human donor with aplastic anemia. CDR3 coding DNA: TGCAGTGCTAGAGATAGGTCTCTGGGCTCCTATAATTCACCCCTCCACTTT. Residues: CSARDRSLGSYNSPLHF.